This TCR beta chain was sequenced during a study of graft-versus-host responses after intestinal transplantation. Trimming took off 5 bases at V and 4 bases at J, with 9 bases between the two ends. The CDR3 is 13 amino acids. The germline CDR1 and CDR2 sequences are MNHEY and SMNVEV (reference sequence). Clones were sequenced by immunoSEQ multiplex PCR, and TCRdb holds only the in-frame ones, with some missing. In the table there are more than 15,000 clones, around nine tenths of which are singletons. This specimen consisted of bone marrow, obtained approximately 120 days after transplant. The receptor was isolated from a human patient who received an intestinal transplant, so some T cells may come from the graft donor. V and J are TRBV27 and TRBJ1-5; D remains ambiguous. The CDR3, as DNA: TGTGCCAGCAGTCGCTCGGAGAATCAGCCCCAGCATTTT. It codes for CASSRSENQPQHF.